A selection of T cell receptor beta chains follows, all from one sample in a study of cytomegalovirus exposure and HLA in healthy donors. Repertoires were generated with immunoSEQ multiplex PCR, while TCRdb's copy carries only in-frame clones and drops some. The table has 200,000 to 250,000 clones, 82% seen once. The specimen was PBMCs. These receptors were obtained from a woman aged 40-49 years in good health and CMV-seronegative. Both conserved end residues are part of each CDR3. The D gene is left open where the match is weak. The listing skips clone size in some rows; elsewhere it reads once, few, many or a size class.

clone_size | j_call | v_call | d_call | cdr3_aa | cdr3_nt
few | TRBJ2-5 | TRBV14 | TRBD1 | CASSQLSGGAKTQYF | TGTGCCAGCAGCCAGTTGTCAGGGGGCGCGAAGACCCAGTACTTC
NA | TRBJ2-1 | TRBV6-5 | TRBD2 | CAISSGPYNEQFF | TGTGCCATCTCTAGCGGGCCTTACAATGAGCAGTTCTTC
NA | TRBJ1-2 | TRBV5-4 | NA | CASSLPMGLYGYTF | TGTGCCAGCAGCTTACCTATGGGGCTCTATGGCTACACCTTC
once | TRBJ2-7 | TRBV30 | TRBD1 | CAWSAYPGTAYEQYF | TGTGCCTGGAGTGCCTATCCCGGGACAGCTTACGAGCAGTACTTC
NA | TRBJ1-4 | TRBV5-1 | NA | CASRPGRVGYEKLFF | TGCGCCAGCAGACCGGGGAGGGTCGGCTATGAAAAACTGTTTTTT
NA | TRBJ1-2 | TRBV28 | NA | CASRQNYGYTF | TGTGCCAGCAGGCAGAATTATGGCTACACCTTC
few | TRBJ2-1 | TRBV7-3 | TRBD2 | CASSPRPSGRNFNEQFF | TGTGCCAGCAGCCCCAGGCCTAGCGGGAGGAACTTCAATGAGCAGTTCTTC
NA | TRBJ1-1 | TRBV5-1 | TRBD1 | CASSIGTVNTEAFF | TGCGCCAGCAGCATTGGGACAGTGAACACTGAAGCTTTCTTT
few | TRBJ2-7 | TRBV6-1 | NA | CASNRVQHYEQYF | TGTGCCAGCAATCGGGTCCAGCACTACGAGCAGTACTTC
once | TRBJ1-1 | TRBV19 | NA | CASREDPWNTEAFF | TGTGCCAGTAGGGAGGACCCATGGAACACTGAAGCTTTCTTT
NA | TRBJ1-1 | TRBV7-8 | NA | CASSLLADGTEAFF | TGTGCCAGCAGCTTACTGGCTGATGGCACTGAAGCTTTCTTT
NA | TRBJ1-4 | TRBV5-1 | TRBD1 | CASSLEGQVHEKLFF | TGCGCCAGCAGCTTGGAAGGACAGGTCCATGAAAAACTGTTTTTT
few | TRBJ2-2 | TRBV5-8 | NA | CASNRWQGTNTGELFF | TGTGCCAGCAACCGGTGGCAGGGGACGAACACCGGGGAGCTGTTTTTT
NA | TRBJ2-3 | TRBV25-1 | TRBD2 | CASTQSLRCGRRTDTQYF | TGTGCCAGCACTCAATCCCTAAGATGCGGGAGGCGCACAGATACGCAGTATTTT
NA | TRBJ2-7 | TRBV6-6 | NA | CASSYSGQLEQYF | TGTGCCAGCAGTTACTCGGGGCAGTTGGAGCAGTACTTC
NA | TRBJ2-7 | TRBV6-1 | NA | CASSEGFVYEQYF | TGTGCCAGCAGTGAAGGTTTCGTCTACGAGCAGTACTTC
NA | TRBJ1-5 | TRBV29-1 | NA | CSVSWGEAYQPQHF | TGCAGCGTTTCCTGGGGGGAAGCTTATCAGCCCCAGCATTTT
once | TRBJ1-2 | TRBV5-1 | NA | CASSSQPSRGGYTF | TGCGCCAGCAGCTCGCAGCCCTCCCGGGGGGGCTACACCTTC
NA | TRBJ2-5 | TRBV5-1 | TRBD1 | CASSKSTGVGETQYF | TGCGCCAGCAGCAAATCGACAGGGGTCGGCGAGACCCAGTACTTC
NA | TRBJ2-5 | TRBV9 | NA | CASSSQETQYF | TGTGCCAGCAGCTCACAAGAGACCCAGTACTTC
NA | TRBJ2-3 | TRBV7-8 | NA | CASTLRTRGSKDTQYF | TGTGCCAGCACCCTAAGAACCCGCGGATCAAAGGATACGCAGTATTTT
NA | TRBJ2-3 | TRBV7-2 | NA | CASSHGGRADTQYF | TGTGCCAGCAGCCATGGAGGGCGAGCAGATACGCAGTATTTT
once | TRBJ1-1 | TRBV11-1 | TRBD1 | CASSFITGGIAEAFF | TGTGCCAGCAGCTTTATTACAGGGGGGATCGCTGAAGCTTTCTTT
NA | TRBJ2-1 | TRBV7-9 | NA | CASSLQGKNEQFF | TGTGCCAGCAGCTTACAGGGGAAGAATGAGCAGTTCTTC
once | TRBJ2-1 | TRBV5-4 | NA | CASSLGLGQFF | TGTGCCAGCAGCTTGGGGCTTGGGCAGTTCTTC
NA | TRBJ1-1 | TRBV15 | NA | CATSRAPSSRTEAFF | TGTGCCACCAGCAGAGCCCCGAGTTCGAGAACTGAAGCTTTCTTT